The clone carrying this TCR beta chain has more than one count but fewer than ten. The target antigen is unknown. A much larger clone differs by one base, so this may be a read error. This sample is part of a study of regulatory T cells in long-lasting Graves disease. General study results and limits: Public clonotype sharing was higher in persistent than newly diagnosed patients.

Time point denoted: newly diagnosed GD, antithyroid drugs for less than 3 months. Extracted PBMC RNA gave rise to the TCR library. Germline-derived CDR1 and CDR2 are SEHNR and FQNEAQ (reference sequence). The CDR3 totals 12 residues. Construction of TCR beta libraries relied on iRepertoire HTBI primers and on Arm-PCR targeting CDR3 regions. Authors' processing steps: Sample data revealed under 75 TRBV and 14 TRBJ segments. A single record per CDR3 protein comes from TCRdb applying MiXCR to the multiplex PCR reads. These V and J calls are TCRdb output, not the study's own analysis. Of a few hundred thousand distinct CDR3 sequences listed, roughly a fifth are singletons.

The gene calls are TRBV7-9 and TRBJ2-6; the D gene could be TRBD1 or TRBD2 (5 bases each). This clonotype was sampled from a female donor with Graves disease. This specimen was peripheral blood mononuclear cells (PBMCs), taken at new diagnosis, from a patient treated with antithyroid drugs. For the CDR3, the DNA is TGTGCCAGCAGCTCCGAGAGGGCACTGGGGGCTTTC. It is translated as CASSSERALGAF.